The rows below give T cell receptor beta chains drawn from one sample of a study of metastatic and nonmetastatic thyroid tumors. TCRdb called clones again from the PCR reads with MiXCR. Of around 9,000 clones listed, around 28% are singletons. The specimen sequenced was adjacent normal tissue. The receptors were gathered from a female donor with papillary thyroid cancer or a benign thyroid nodule (not recorded which). Some clones in this sample may be carry-over from other donors' samples. CDR3s include the opening cysteine and the closing phenylalanine or tryptophan. D genes are given only for firm matches. Clone size is stated in some rows and not others, as once, few, many or a class when expanded.

v_call: TRBV19; j_call: TRBJ2-7; d_call: TRBD1; clone_size: -; cdr3_nt: TGTGCCAGTAGTATAGGGACAGGCTCCTACGAGCAGTACTTC; cdr3_aa: CASSIGTGSYEQYF
v_call: TRBV6-5; j_call: TRBJ2-2; d_call: -; clone_size: -; cdr3_nt: TGTGCCAGCAGTTTGATGGGAGTGAACACCGGGGAGCTGTTTTTT; cdr3_aa: CASSLMGVNTGELFF
v_call: TRBV6-6; j_call: TRBJ2-1; d_call: TRBD2; clone_size: medium-sized; cdr3_nt: TGTGCCAGCAGTTACAACGCGGGAGGGCTTGGGAATGAGCAGTTCTTC; cdr3_aa: CASSYNAGGLGNEQFF
v_call: TRBV6-1; j_call: TRBJ2-1; d_call: TRBD2; clone_size: many; cdr3_nt: TGTGCCAGCAGTGAATGGGCTAGCGGACACAATGAGCAGTTCTTC; cdr3_aa: CASSEWASGHNEQFF
v_call: TRBV27; j_call: TRBJ2-2; d_call: -; clone_size: many; cdr3_nt: TGTGCCAGCAGTGAACGGGCGCAGAACACCGGGGAGCTGTTTTTT; cdr3_aa: CASSERAQNTGELFF
v_call: TRBV6-5; j_call: TRBJ1-1; d_call: -; clone_size: medium-sized; cdr3_nt: TGTGCCAGCAGTTACTCGGTCGGGGGAGACACTGAAGCTTTCTTT; cdr3_aa: CASSYSVGGDTEAFF
v_call: TRBV4-1; j_call: TRBJ2-3; d_call: -; clone_size: -; cdr3_nt: TGCGCCAGCAGCCAAGTTGGGGCTAGCACAGACACTCAGGATTTT; cdr3_aa: CASSQVGASTDTQDF
v_call: TRBV12-3/TRBV12-4; j_call: TRBJ2-7; d_call: TRBD2; clone_size: once; cdr3_nt: TGTCCCAGCAGTTTCGGGGGGGCGTACGAGCAATACTTC; cdr3_aa: CPSSFGGAYEQYF
v_call: TRBV20-1; j_call: TRBJ2-7; d_call: TRBD2; clone_size: -; cdr3_nt: TGCAGTGCTAACAACGGGACTAGCGGGAGGGACGAGCAGTACTTC; cdr3_aa: CSANNGTSGRDEQYF
v_call: TRBV7-9; j_call: TRBJ2-1; d_call: TRBD2; clone_size: many; cdr3_nt: TGTGCCAGCAGCTGGACTAGCGGACACAATGAGCAGTTCTTC; cdr3_aa: CASSWTSGHNEQFF
v_call: TRBV11-3; j_call: TRBJ2-7; d_call: TRBD2; clone_size: -; cdr3_nt: TGTGCCAGCAGCTTAGGGGAGAGCCTAGCGGGAGGGCCCGTTCCCTACGAGCAGTACTTC; cdr3_aa: CASSLGESLAGGPVPYEQYF
v_call: TRBV4-1; j_call: TRBJ1-1; d_call: -; clone_size: once; cdr3_nt: TGCGCCAGCAGCCAAGTGCATGGGACAAGAGGCTCTGAAGCTTTCTTT; cdr3_aa: CASSQVHGTRGSEAFF
v_call: TRBV20-1; j_call: TRBJ1-1; d_call: -; clone_size: -; cdr3_nt: TGCAGTGCTAGAGTGAACACTGAAGCTTTCTTT; cdr3_aa: CSARVNTEAFF
v_call: TRBV9; j_call: TRBJ2-1; d_call: TRBD1; clone_size: many; cdr3_nt: TGTGCCAGCAGCGTAGCGGGACAGGGTTACAATGAGCAGTTCTTC; cdr3_aa: CASSVAGQGYNEQFF
v_call: TRBV7-8; j_call: TRBJ2-2; d_call: -; clone_size: -; cdr3_nt: TGTGCCAGCAGCCTGAGGGGACACACCGGGGAGCTGTTTTTT; cdr3_aa: CASSLRGHTGELFF
v_call: TRBV7-9; j_call: TRBJ2-1; d_call: -; clone_size: many; cdr3_nt: TGTGCCAGCAGCTTAAAGGATTTCGATGAGCAGTTCTTC; cdr3_aa: CASSLKDFDEQFF
v_call: TRBV7-3; j_call: TRBJ2-3; d_call: -; clone_size: many; cdr3_nt: TGTGCCAGCAGTCCTAACGGGCTACAAACCACAGATACGCAGTATTTT; cdr3_aa: CASSPNGLQTTDTQYF
v_call: TRBV28; j_call: TRBJ1-2; d_call: -; clone_size: few; cdr3_nt: TGTGCCAGCAGGGACGGAGCAGGGACCCCCGCTAACTATGGCTACACCTTC; cdr3_aa: CASRDGAGTPANYGYTF
v_call: TRBV7-2; j_call: TRBJ2-1; d_call: TRBD1; clone_size: -; cdr3_nt: TGTGCCAGCAGCTTACGGGACAGGGGGTCCTACAATGAGCAGTTCTTC; cdr3_aa: CASSLRDRGSYNEQFF
v_call: TRBV2; j_call: TRBJ2-7; d_call: -; clone_size: -; cdr3_nt: TGTGCCAATAGGGTGGACAGTGAAAACCCCTACGAGCAGTACTTC; cdr3_aa: CANRVDSENPYEQYF
v_call: TRBV6-2/TRBV6-3; j_call: TRBJ2-3; d_call: TRBD2; clone_size: -; cdr3_nt: TGTGCCAGCCGGACTAGCGGGAGATCAGATACGCAGTATTTT; cdr3_aa: CASRTSGRSDTQYF
v_call: TRBV6-1; j_call: TRBJ1-6; d_call: -; clone_size: few; cdr3_nt: TGCGCCAGCAGAGGGCAGGTAAATTCACCCCTCCACTTT; cdr3_aa: CASRGQVNSPLHF
v_call: TRBV3-1; j_call: TRBJ2-7; d_call: -; clone_size: -; cdr3_nt: TGTGCCAGCATTCCCGCGTGGGGGTACGAGCAGTACTTC; cdr3_aa: CASIPAWGYEQYF
v_call: TRBV2; j_call: TRBJ1-5; d_call: TRBD1; clone_size: -; cdr3_nt: TGTGCCAGCAGTAGGGACAGCAGAAATCAGCCCCAGCATTTT; cdr3_aa: CASSRDSRNQPQHF
v_call: TRBV7-8; j_call: TRBJ1-5; d_call: -; clone_size: few; cdr3_nt: TGTGCCAGCAGCTTGTGGGGTTTCGGCAATCAGCCCCAGCATTTT; cdr3_aa: CASSLWGFGNQPQHF
v_call: TRBV11-1; j_call: TRBJ2-7; d_call: -; clone_size: -; cdr3_nt: TGTGCCAGCAGCTTTCGGACGGCCGGTATGGACGAGCAGTACTTC; cdr3_aa: CASSFRTAGMDEQYF
v_call: TRBV5-1; j_call: TRBJ2-7; d_call: TRBD2; clone_size: medium-sized; cdr3_nt: TGCGCCAGCAGCTTGAGCGGGAGCTCCTACGAGCAGTACTTC; cdr3_aa: CASSLSGSSYEQYF
v_call: TRBV6-1; j_call: TRBJ2-3; d_call: TRBD1; clone_size: few; cdr3_nt: TGTGCCAGCAGTCATCCGAGGACAGGGGGTACAGATACGCAGTATTTT; cdr3_aa: CASSHPRTGGTDTQYF
v_call: TRBV7-6; j_call: TRBJ1-2; d_call: -; clone_size: -; cdr3_nt: TGTGCCAGCAGCTTACCCGGCAGGGGTTCTGGCTACACCTTC; cdr3_aa: CASSLPGRGSGYTF
v_call: TRBV27; j_call: TRBJ1-2; d_call: -; clone_size: few; cdr3_nt: TGTGCCAGCAGTTATTGGGAGACGGAGCGTGGGAGCTACACCTTC; cdr3_aa: CASSYWETERGSYTF
v_call: TRBV6-1; j_call: TRBJ2-7; d_call: -; clone_size: few; cdr3_nt: TGTGCCAGCAGTGAAGCGGGACCCCTCTACGAGCAGTACTTC; cdr3_aa: CASSEAGPLYEQYF
v_call: TRBV19; j_call: TRBJ1-3; d_call: -; clone_size: -; cdr3_nt: TGTGCCAGTACGACCGGGACAACTGGAAACACCATATATTTT; cdr3_aa: CASTTGTTGNTIYF
v_call: TRBV14; j_call: TRBJ2-2; d_call: -; clone_size: -; cdr3_nt: TGTGCCAGCAGCCAAAACGGGGGGCAAGCCGGGGAGCTGTTTTTT; cdr3_aa: CASSQNGGQAGELFF
v_call: TRBV12-3/TRBV12-4; j_call: TRBJ2-7; d_call: TRBD2; clone_size: medium-sized; cdr3_nt: TGTGCCAGCAGTTTACGGCTAGCGGGAGGTGTCGAGCAGTACTTC; cdr3_aa: CASSLRLAGGVEQYF
v_call: TRBV28; j_call: TRBJ1-5; d_call: TRBD1; clone_size: -; cdr3_nt: TGTGCCAGCAGTTTAAGACAGGGTTTTAATCAGCCCCAGCATTTT; cdr3_aa: CASSLRQGFNQPQHF
v_call: TRBV25-1; j_call: TRBJ2-3; d_call: TRBD2; clone_size: -; cdr3_nt: TGTGCCAGCACCGATAGCGGGAGGCTGAGCACAGATACGCAGTATTTT; cdr3_aa: CASTDSGRLSTDTQYF
v_call: TRBV27; j_call: TRBJ2-7; d_call: TRBD1; clone_size: few; cdr3_nt: TGTGCCAGCAGTGCTGGGTCTGGGACAGTGTACTCCTACGAGCAGTACTTC; cdr3_aa: CASSAGSGTVYSYEQYF
v_call: TRBV5-1; j_call: TRBJ1-4; d_call: -; clone_size: -; cdr3_nt: TGCGCCAGCAGCTTGCCGACTAATGAAAAACTGTTTTTT; cdr3_aa: CASSLPTNEKLFF
v_call: TRBV18; j_call: TRBJ2-2; d_call: TRBD2; clone_size: many; cdr3_nt: TGTGCCAGCTCACCGCCACTAGCGGGAGGGCCGCGAACCGGGGAGCTGTTTTTT; cdr3_aa: CASSPPLAGGPRTGELFF
v_call: TRBV11-2; j_call: TRBJ2-7; d_call: -; clone_size: -; cdr3_nt: TGTGCCAGCAGCGTAAGCTACGAGCAGTACTTC; cdr3_aa: CASSVSYEQYF
v_call: TRBV19; j_call: TRBJ2-4; d_call: TRBD1; clone_size: medium-sized; cdr3_nt: TGTGCCAGTAGTATTCAGGGGGATCAAAACATTCAGTACTTC; cdr3_aa: CASSIQGDQNIQYF
v_call: TRBV6-2/TRBV6-3; j_call: TRBJ2-7; d_call: -; clone_size: few; cdr3_nt: TGTGCCAGCAATTACTTGGGGCCAAACTCCTACGAGCAGTACTTC; cdr3_aa: CASNYLGPNSYEQYF
v_call: TRBV18; j_call: TRBJ1-1; d_call: -; clone_size: many; cdr3_nt: TGTGCCAGCTCACCACGGACATTCTCTCGGGGGGCTGAAGCTTTCTTT; cdr3_aa: CASSPRTFSRGAEAFF
v_call: TRBV7-6; j_call: TRBJ2-7; d_call: TRBD2; clone_size: few; cdr3_nt: TGTGCCAGCAGCCTAAGCGGGGGGGGCCTCTACGAGCAGTACTTC; cdr3_aa: CASSLSGGGLYEQYF
v_call: TRBV7-9; j_call: TRBJ2-7; d_call: TRBD1; clone_size: -; cdr3_nt: TGTGCCAGCAGCGAGGACAGGGCCTACGAGCAGTACTTC; cdr3_aa: CASSEDRAYEQYF
v_call: TRBV7-3; j_call: TRBJ2-4; d_call: TRBD2; clone_size: -; cdr3_nt: TGTGCCTGGTTTCGGGGGGTCAAAAACATTCAGTACTTC; cdr3_aa: CAWFRGVKNIQYF
v_call: TRBV19; j_call: TRBJ2-7; d_call: -; clone_size: medium-sized; cdr3_nt: TGTGCCAGTAGTATCGGGTACGAGCAGTACTTC; cdr3_aa: CASSIGYEQYF
v_call: TRBV20-1; j_call: TRBJ2-1; d_call: -; clone_size: medium-sized; cdr3_nt: TGCAGTGCTAGAGTCTTGTCCTACAATGAGCAGTTCTTC; cdr3_aa: CSARVLSYNEQFF
v_call: TRBV20-1; j_call: TRBJ2-7; d_call: -; clone_size: -; cdr3_nt: TGCAGTGCTGGGGGACACGGGACGTACGAGCAGTACTTC; cdr3_aa: CSAGGHGTYEQYF
v_call: TRBV19; j_call: TRBJ2-3; d_call: -; clone_size: -; cdr3_nt: TGTGCCAGTACGTGGGGGAGCGGCACAGATACGCAGTATTTT; cdr3_aa: CASTWGSGTDTQYF
v_call: TRBV20-1; j_call: TRBJ1-2; d_call: -; clone_size: medium-sized; cdr3_nt: TGCAGTGCTAGATCAAGTTCGGGCTATGGCTACACCTTC; cdr3_aa: CSARSSSGYGYTF
v_call: TRBV20-1; j_call: TRBJ2-7; d_call: TRBD2; clone_size: -; cdr3_nt: TGCAGTGTTCCCCGGGGAGCGGGGCCAGCCTACGAGCAGTACTTC; cdr3_aa: CSVPRGAGPAYEQYF